This TCR beta chain was recovered during a study of T cell responses to AZD1222 COVID-19 vaccine. This CDR3 is 14 amino acids long. With 3 bases clipped from V and 8 bases from J, the junction kept 8 bases outside the gene matches. Germline V gives CDR1 KGHSH, CDR2 LQKENI. The method was immunoSEQ multiplex PCR; TCRdb's version includes in-frame clones alone and lacks a portion of them. This sample has under 150,000 clones; roughly 89% occur once, and the top ten carry 5%. The chain employs TRBV18 and TRBJ1-2, with 8 bases aligning to TRBD1. The source is an adult in good health. The starting material was peripheral blood, obtained on day 0 of AZD1222 vaccination. The CDR3 spells CASSPGQGEVGYTF. Written as DNA, the CDR3 is TGTGCCAGCTCACCCGGACAGGGTGAAGTCGGCTACACCTTC.